This T cell receptor (beta chain) is from a study of blood T cell repertoires in COVID-19. Whole-study context: Sites in the United States, Italy and Spain provided acute and convalescent COVID-19 samples.

This clone occurred once. Data came from immunoSEQ multiplex PCR; TCRdb stores just in-frame clones and leaves some out. The sample consists of about 98,000 clones, approximately 92% of them appearing once. This receptor was obtained from a woman in her forties or fifties with COVID-19, enrolled during active disease. The sample comprised peripheral blood.

The CDR3 reads CASSYVGGGDGYTF. The CDR3 DNA sequence: TGTGCCAGCAGTTACGTAGGAGGGGGGGATGGCTACACCTTC. V and J are TRBV6-5 and TRBJ1-2; TRBD1 might be the D (6 bases). CDR1 MNHEY and CDR2 SVGAGI come from the germline V gene. The CDR3 runs to 14 residues. V lost 2 bases, J lost 6 bases, and 13 bases lay in between.